The next 28 T cell receptor beta chains were all read from a single sample in a study of T cell changes during pregnancy in multiple sclerosis. Clones were sequenced by immunoSEQ multiplex PCR, and TCRdb holds only the in-frame ones, with some missing. The sample carries more than 65,000 clones, about 85% recorded once. The source material was peripheral blood, sampled before pregnancy. The source of these receptors is a female donor with multiple sclerosis, enrolled in a pregnancy study.

The rearrangement joins TRBV6-5 to TRBJ2-7, with 8 bases aligning to TRBD2. Germline V CDR1 and CDR2: MNHEY, SVGAGI. The V and J ends lost 0 bases and 2 bases, in that order; junction bases with no gene match: 6. The CDR3 covers 16 residues. The CDR3 DNA follows: TGTGCCAGCAGTTACTCTGGGGTAGCGGGAACCTACGAGCAGTACTTC. It yields the protein CASSYSGVAGTYEQYF.

The chain couples TRBV11-2 to TRBJ2-5; 7 bases map to TRBD2. The CDR3 runs to 18 residues. Germline CDR1 is SGHAT and CDR2 is FQNNGV. The V segment lost 2 bases and the J segment 2 bases; nucleotides outside the gene matches: 14. CDR3 sequence reads: CASSLMGSGGTLQETQYF. CDR3 nucleotide sequence: TGTGCCAGCAGCTTAATGGGGTCGGGGGGTACGTTACAAGAGACCCAGTACTTC.

This clone was found a few times. The J gene is TRBJ2-2, the V gene TRBV7-8; D is unclear. The CDR3 spans 12 residues. CDR1 and CDR2 (germline): SGHVS, FQNEAQ. The V end was cut by 1 base, the J end by 7 bases, with 4 bases between. The CDR3 DNA is TGTGCCAGCAGCTTAGTTCGCGGGGAGCTGTTTTTT. The encoded protein is CASSLVRGELFF.

The rearrangement uses TRBV7-8 and TRBJ1-2, with 9 bases aligning to TRBD1. CDR3 length equals 14 residues. From germline, CDR1 is SGHVS and CDR2 FQNEAQ. V shed 4 bases, J shed 4 bases, and the junction held 4 bases outside the gene matches. The CDR3 sequence is CASSSSGQGYGYTF. The CDR3 DNA is TGTGCCAGCAGCTCCTCGGGACAGGGCTATGGCTACACCTTC.

The chain uses TRBV5-6 and TRBJ2-5; 8 nucleotides line up with TRBD1. J lost 5 bases, V lost 3 bases, and 3 bases had no gene match. The CDR3 consists of 13 residues. From germline, CDR1 is SGHDT and CDR2 YYEEEE. The CDR3 reads CASSSGGAETQYF. CDR3 coding DNA: TGTGCCAGCAGCTCAGGGGGCGCGGAGACCCAGTACTTC.

The genes are TRBV27 and TRBJ2-1, with a possible D match to TRBD2 (6 bases). Trimming stripped 3 bases from V and 3 bases from J, with 12 bases between. This CDR3 is 15 amino acids long. Germline lookup yields CDR1 MNHEY and CDR2 SMNVEV (reference sequence). CDR3 region: CASSLVGGYYNEQFF. The DNA of the CDR3 is TGTGCCAGCAGTTTGGTGGGAGGTTACTACAATGAGCAGTTCTTC.

V usage is TRBV7-7 and J usage is TRBJ2-5, with D hard to call. This CDR3 contains 15 residues. Germline V lookup: CDR1 SSHAT, CDR2 FNYEAQ (reference sequence). The V and J ends lost 3 bases and 2 bases respectively, with 13 bases between them. In nucleotides, the CDR3 is TGTGCCAGCAGCTTGGGCCGACGGCTACAAGAGACCCAGTACTTC. Its translation: CASSLGRRLQETQYF.

The V and J genes are TRBV2 and TRBJ2-3; tentatively, D is TRBD2 (6 bases). V was shortened by 2 bases and J by 0 bases, with 9 bases between the two germline ends. Germline CDR1 reads SNHLY; CDR2 reads FYNNEI. The CDR3 spans 15 residues. The CDR3 DNA reads TGTGCCAGCAGTGAATTTCGGGGGAGCACAGATACGCAGTATTTT. It specifies CASSEFRGSTDTQYF.

V is TRBV9 and J is TRBJ2-2; TRBD2 matches 13 bases. The germline CDR1 and CDR2 sequences are SGDLS and YYNGEE. The CDR3 length is 18 residues. With 5 bases clipped from V and 4 bases from J, the junction kept 11 bases outside the gene matches. CDR3 residues: CASRRHGTSGVTTGELFF. The CDR3 DNA reads as TGTGCCAGCAGGAGACACGGGACTAGCGGGGTAACCACCGGGGAGCTGTTTTTT.

The J gene is TRBJ2-1, the V gene TRBV5-5; 8 bases agree with TRBD2. Germline lookup yields CDR1 SGHKS and CDR2 YYEKEE (reference sequence). This CDR3 is built from 16 residues. J lost 0 bases, V lost 0 bases, and 2 bases had no gene match. The CDR3 loop reads CASSLGLASSYNEQFF. Written as DNA, the CDR3 is TGTGCCAGCAGCTTGGGACTAGCGAGCTCCTACAATGAGCAGTTCTTC.

V gene TRBV5-4 combines with J gene TRBJ2-2; 8 nucleotides line up with TRBD2. CDR1 and CDR2 from the germline V gene are SGHNT and YYREEE (reference sequence). The CDR3 runs to 16 residues. The junction had 7 bases not matched to a gene; V was cut back by 2 bases and J by 4 bases. The CDR3 protein is CASSFAGTRSTGELFF. In nucleotides, the CDR3 is TGTGCCAGCAGCTTTGCCGGGACTAGGTCCACCGGGGAGCTGTTTTTT. The full variable domain, in which reference TRBV5-4 and TRBJ2-2 provide the parts outside the CDR3, is ETGVTQSPTHLIKTRGQQVTLRCSSQSGHNTVSWYQQALGQGPQFIFQYYREEENGRGNFPPRFSGLQFPNYSSELNVNALELDDSALYLCASSFAGTRSTGELFFGEGSRLTVL.

This chain uses TRBV7-9 with TRBJ1-5; no definite D call. The CDR3 consists of 15 residues. With 4 bases removed from V and 0 bases from J, the gap between germline ends came to 10 bases. Germline V lookup: CDR1 SEHNR, CDR2 FQNEAQ (reference sequence). CDR3 in amino acids: CASSSTDDSNQPQHF. CDR3 DNA sequence: TGTGCCAGCAGCTCCACAGACGATAGCAATCAGCCCCAGCATTTT.

In this sample, this clone turned up a few times. The chain links TRBV7-2 to TRBJ1-6; no clear D. The germline V gene encodes CDR1 SGHTA and CDR2 FQGNSA. The CDR3 covers 13 residues. V dropped 1 base and J dropped 9 bases, with 7 bases sitting between them. CDR3 sequence (DNA): TGTGCCAGCAGCTTAGATCCAGGTTCACCCCTCCACTTT. Translated: CASSLDPGSPLHF. The variable domain in full, with the rest retrieved from reference TRBV7-2 and TRBJ1-6, is GAGVSQSPSNKVTEKGKDVELRCDPISGHTALYWYRQSLGQGLEFLIYFQGNSAPDKSGLPSDRFSAERTGGSVSTLTIQRTQQEDSAVYLCASSLDPGSPLHFGNGTRLTVT.

This chain links TRBV6-5 with TRBJ1-5; 7 positions agree with TRBD1. Germline V CDR1 and CDR2: MNHEY, SVGAGI. V trimming: 5 bases; J trimming: 3 bases; junction bases outside the gene matches: 1. The CDR3 is made up of 13 amino acids. The CDR3 spells CASSGQDNQPQHF. In DNA form, the CDR3 reads TGTGCCAGCAGTGGACAGGACAATCAGCCCCAGCATTTT.

V usage is TRBV19 and J usage is TRBJ2-7; 8 nucleotides match TRBD1. From germline, CDR1 is LNHDA and CDR2 SQIVND (reference sequence). The J segment lost 4 bases and the V segment lost 6 bases, leaving 5 bases of the junction unmatched. The CDR3 is made up of 13 amino acids. This CDR3 is CASSGQGRYEQYF. The CDR3 region has the DNA TGTGCCAGTAGCGGACAGGGTAGGTACGAGCAGTACTTC.

The gene calls are TRBV7-7 and TRBJ2-3; D possibly corresponds to TRBD1 (6 bases). With 5 bases removed from V and 3 bases from J, the gap between germline ends came to 9 bases. Germline V gives CDR1 SSHAT, CDR2 FNYEAQ (reference sequence). The CDR3 has 13 residues. This CDR3 reads CASSATGTDTQYF. The CDR3 nucleotides read TGTGCCAGCAGCGCCACAGGGACAGATACGCAGTATTTT.

The chain employs TRBV2 and TRBJ2-1; the match to TRBD2 covers 8 bases. Germline trimming cut 6 bases from V and 9 bases from J; bases unmatched to any gene: 7. This CDR3 is built from 13 residues. CDR1 and CDR2 (germline): SNHLY, FYNNEI. The CDR3: CASRAGTSSEQFF. The DNA of the CDR3 is TGTGCCAGCAGAGCCGGGACTAGTAGTGAGCAGTTCTTC.

V and J are TRBV2 and TRBJ1-3, with D unclear. V lost 3 bases and J 0 bases, leaving 12 bases between the germline ends. Germline V gene lookup returns CDR1 SNHLY and CDR2 FYNNEI. The CDR3 extends over 16 amino acids. The DNA for the CDR3 is TGTGCCAGCAGTGAGCCCTTGGCAACCTCTGGAAACACCATATATTTT. It yields the protein CASSEPLATSGNTIYF.

The CDR3 loop reads CASSSGLEETQYF. The CDR3 region has the DNA TGTGCCAGCAGTTCCGGACTAGAAGAGACCCAGTACTTC. V usage is TRBV2 and J usage is TRBJ2-5, with TRBD2 identical over 7 bases. Trimming removed 5 bases from V and 3 bases from J; junction bases left unmatched: 3. The CDR3 spans 13 residues. CDR1 is SNHLY, CDR2 FYNNEI, per germline.

Only one count was recorded for this clone. The CDR3 here is CASSQEPSGRTYEQYF. The CDR3 bases are TGCGCCAGCAGCCAGGAACCTAGCGGGAGGACCTACGAGCAGTACTTC. J is TRBJ2-7 and V is TRBV4-1; 11 bases are a match to TRBD2. The germline gives CDR1 MGHRA, CDR2 YSYEKL. CDR3 length: 16 residues. V lost 3 bases and J lost 2; bases outside the gene matches: 6.

The chain is built from TRBV5-4 and TRBJ1-2, with TRBD1 matching over 8 bases. The CDR3 has 15 residues. The V and J ends lost 2 bases and 9 bases, in that order; junction bases with no gene match: 12. The germline gives CDR1 SGHNT, CDR2 YYREEE (reference sequence). For the CDR3, the DNA is TGTGCCAGCAGCTTAGGGGCAGGGGGCGCGGGAAGCTACACCTTC. Residues: CASSLGAGGAGSYTF.

The J gene is TRBJ1-1, the V gene TRBV19; D is unclear. The V gene's germline CDR1 is LNHDA and CDR2 SQIVND (reference sequence). V was trimmed by 5 bases and J by 0 bases, leaving 13 bases between them. The CDR3 extends over 15 amino acids. CDR3 in amino acids: CASSFSRHLNTEAFF. In nucleotides, the CDR3 is TGTGCCAGTAGTTTTTCTCGACACCTGAACACTGAAGCTTTCTTT.

The chain links TRBV5-4 to TRBJ1-1, with 9 bases lining up with TRBD1. Per germline, CDR1 SGHNT and CDR2 YYREEE (reference sequence). V lost 3 bases, J lost 6 bases, and 15 bases stayed unmatched. The CDR3 sequence is 17 residues long. The CDR3 loop is CASSSAQGAPGFPEAFF. The DNA of the CDR3 is TGTGCCAGCAGCTCTGCACAGGGGGCGCCTGGGTTTCCTGAAGCTTTCTTT.

The chain joins TRBV19 to TRBJ2-1, with 10 bases matching TRBD2. Trimming cost V 3 bases and J 13 bases; bases outside gene matches: 9. Germline CDR1 LNHDA, CDR2 SQIVND (reference sequence). The CDR3 runs 14 residues. As DNA, the CDR3 is TGTGCCAGTAGTATTTCCCCTAGCGGGGGATCCCAGTTCTTC. Amino acids: CASSISPSGGSQFF.

The chain recombines TRBV6-1 with TRBJ1-1, with D perhaps TRBD1 (6 bases). V lost 6 bases to trimming and J lost 8 bases, with 16 bases between them. CDR1 and CDR2 from the germline V gene are MNHNS and SASEGT. The CDR3 consists of 13 residues. The CDR3 DNA follows: TGTGCCAGCAGAAAGACAGGAGGCGCGGAAGCTTTCTTT. This gives the protein CASRKTGGAEAFF.

This clone was counted between two and nine times. The V and J genes are TRBV5-1 and TRBJ2-2; 12 bases line up with TRBD2. The CDR3 is 16 residues long. With V trimmed by 3 bases and J by 5 bases, 5 bases remained unmatched. The germline V gene encodes CDR1 SGHRS and CDR2 YFSETQ. CDR3 bases: TGCGCCAGCAGCTCTGGACTAGCGGGAATAACCGGGGAGCTGTTTTTT. Translating gives CASSSGLAGITGELFF.

The rearrangement joins TRBV29-1 to TRBJ2-3; no clear D. V was shortened by 6 bases and J by 2 bases, with 9 bases between the two germline ends. This CDR3 is 12 amino acids long. Per germline, CDR1 SQVTM and CDR2 ANQGSEA. The CDR3 DNA reads TGCAGCGTGCGACTCGACACAGATACGCAGTATTTT. Encoded protein: CSVRLDTDTQYF.

This clone appeared once. The chain is built from TRBV7-2 and TRBJ2-7, with D possibly matching TRBD2 (6 bases). Trimming pared 7 bases from V and 4 bases from J, leaving 20 bases between. The length of the CDR3 is 15 residues. CDR1 is SGHTA and CDR2 is FQGNSA in the germline V gene. CDR3 residues: CASTGGTELNYEQYF. The CDR3 DNA follows: TGTGCCAGCACTGGAGGGACGGAGCTAAATTACGAGCAGTACTTC.